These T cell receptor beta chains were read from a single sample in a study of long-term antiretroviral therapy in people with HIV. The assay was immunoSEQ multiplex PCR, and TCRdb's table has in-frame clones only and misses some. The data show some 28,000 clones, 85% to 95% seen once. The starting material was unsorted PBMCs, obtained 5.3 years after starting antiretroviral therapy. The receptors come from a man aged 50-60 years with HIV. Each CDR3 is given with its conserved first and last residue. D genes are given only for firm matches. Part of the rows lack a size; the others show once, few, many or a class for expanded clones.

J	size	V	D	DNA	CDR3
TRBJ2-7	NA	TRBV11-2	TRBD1	TGTGCCAGCAGCTTACCTACCGGGACAGGGCTCTACGAGCAGTACTTC	CASSLPTGTGLYEQYF
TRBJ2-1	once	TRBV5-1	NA	TGCGCCAGCAGCTACTCAGACGCAGACAATGAGCAGTTCTTC	CASSYSDADNEQFF
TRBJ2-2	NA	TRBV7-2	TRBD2	TGTGCCAGCAGCTTAGTGAGCGGGGGGGCCGGCCCCACCGGGGAGCTGTTTTTT	CASSLVSGGAGPTGELFF
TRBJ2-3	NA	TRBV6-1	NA	TGTGCCAGCAGTGAAAATTTCCGAGGGTTTTTCACAGATACGCAGTATTTT	CASSENFRGFFTDTQYF
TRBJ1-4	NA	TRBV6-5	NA	TGTGCCAGCAGTTACTCAAGGGCCTCTGATGAAAAACTGTTTTTT	CASSYSRASDEKLFF
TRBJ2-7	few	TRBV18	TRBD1	TGTGCCAGCTCACCACCGGGACAGGCAAAGGAGCAGTACTTC	CASSPPGQAKEQYF
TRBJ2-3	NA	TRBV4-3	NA	TGCGCCAGCAGCAAAGGGACGGGGGGCACAGATACGCAGTATTTT	CASSKGTGGTDTQYF
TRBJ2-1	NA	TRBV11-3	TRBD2	TGTGCCAGCAGCGCCGGGGGGGGGTTTGAGCAGTTCTTC	CASSAGGGFEQFF
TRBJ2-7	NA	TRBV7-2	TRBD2	TGTGCCAGCAGCTTAGCCGCTAGCGGGTTTAGCTCCTACGAGCAGTACTTC	CASSLAASGFSSYEQYF
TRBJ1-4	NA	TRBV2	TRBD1	TGTGCCAGCAGTCCGGGACAGGGGGCAACTAATGAAAAACTGTTTTTT	CASSPGQGATNEKLFF
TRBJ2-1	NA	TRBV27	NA	TGTGCCAGCAGTTTGGGGGGTAAGGATGAGCAGTTCTTC	CASSLGGKDEQFF
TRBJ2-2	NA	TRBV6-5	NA	TGTGCCAGCAGTTACGGAGGGGGGAACACCGGGGAGCTGTTTTTT	CASSYGGGNTGELFF
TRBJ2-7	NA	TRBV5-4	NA	TGTGCCAGCAGCTTCTCCAACGGGCTTTACGAGCAGTACTTC	CASSFSNGLYEQYF
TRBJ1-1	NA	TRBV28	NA	TGTGCCAGCAGTCGAGGAGCGATGAACACTGAAGCTTTCTTT	CASSRGAMNTEAFF
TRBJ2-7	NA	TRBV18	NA	TGTGCCAGCTCACCGGCAGGCTACGAGCAGTACTTC	CASSPAGYEQYF
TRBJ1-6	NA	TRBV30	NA	TGTGCCTGGAGGGCCCGCGAGGGGTCCTATTATAATTCACCCCTCCACTTT	CAWRAREGSYYNSPLHF
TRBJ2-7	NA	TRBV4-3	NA	TGCGCCAGCAGCCAAGATCTTATGTCGGGCAGGGATGCCTACGAGCAGTACTTC	CASSQDLMSGRDAYEQYF
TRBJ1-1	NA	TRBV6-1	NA	TGTGCCAGCAGTGAAGCTTCGAACACTGAAGCTTTCTTT	CASSEASNTEAFF
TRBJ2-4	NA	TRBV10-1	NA	TGCGCCAGCAGACTAACAGGGAGGAGAAGAAACATTCAGTACTTC	CASRLTGRRRNIQYF
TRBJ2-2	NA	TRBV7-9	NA	TGTGCCAGCAGCCCCGTATTAGGTAACACCGGGGAGCTGTTTTTT	CASSPVLGNTGELFF
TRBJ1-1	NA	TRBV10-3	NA	TGTGCCATCAGTGGGCAGATGAACACTGAAGCTTTCTTT	CAISGQMNTEAFF
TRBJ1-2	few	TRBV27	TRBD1	TGTGCCAGCACCGCCCTGGGGACAGGGGGCTACTATGGCTACACCTTC	CASTALGTGGYYGYTF
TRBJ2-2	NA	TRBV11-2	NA	TGTGCCAGCAGGTTCGCCACCGGGGCAAACACCGGGGAGCTGTTTTTT	CASRFATGANTGELFF
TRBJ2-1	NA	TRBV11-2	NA	TGTGCCAGCAGCTTAGATAGGATAGGGGGCGTAATAGCGGACCACAATGAGCAGTTCTTC	CASSLDRIGGVIADHNEQFF
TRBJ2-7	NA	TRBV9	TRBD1	TGTGCCAGCAGCGTAGTAGTCGGACAGGGGGCCGAGCAGTACTTC	CASSVVVGQGAEQYF
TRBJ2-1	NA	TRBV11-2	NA	TGTGCCAGCAGCCTACAGGGTATCGAGCAGTTCTTC	CASSLQGIEQFF
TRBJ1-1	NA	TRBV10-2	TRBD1	TGCGCCAGCAGAGCAGGGGGGACTGAAGCTTTCTTT	CASRAGGTEAFF
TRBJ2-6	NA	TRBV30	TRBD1	TGTGCCTGTTCCACAGGGGCTGGGGCCAACGTCCTGACTTTC	CACSTGAGANVLTF
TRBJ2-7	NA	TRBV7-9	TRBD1	TGTGCCAGCAGCTTTAGCCGACAGGGACCTTCCTACGAGCAGTACTTC	CASSFSRQGPSYEQYF
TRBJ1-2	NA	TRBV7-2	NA	TGTGCCAGCAGCTCCCAAAGGGGCAGGGAGGGTGGCTACACCTTC	CASSSQRGREGGYTF
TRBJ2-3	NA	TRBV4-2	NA	TGTGCCAGCAGCCAAGGCGGGTCCACAGATACGCAGTATTTT	CASSQGGSTDTQYF
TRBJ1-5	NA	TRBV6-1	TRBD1	TGTGCCAGCAGTGGGGGGGGGACAGGGAGGATTGGCAATCAGCCCCAGCATTTT	CASSGGGTGRIGNQPQHF
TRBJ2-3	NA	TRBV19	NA	TGTGCCAGTAGTGCCACAGGGGAGGGCACAGATACGCAGTATTTT	CASSATGEGTDTQYF
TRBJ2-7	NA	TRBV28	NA	TGTGCCAGCAGACATCCCAGCTCCTACGAGCAGTACTTC	CASRHPSSYEQYF
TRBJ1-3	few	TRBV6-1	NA	TGTGCCAGCAGTGAATGGGGCAGCTCTGGAAACACCATATATTTT	CASSEWGSSGNTIYF
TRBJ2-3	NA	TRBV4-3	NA	TGCGCCAGCAATGAGTGGGGGAGCACAGATACGCAGTATTTT	CASNEWGSTDTQYF
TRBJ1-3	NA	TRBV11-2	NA	TGTGCCAGCAGCTTATATCCAGACTCAGGAAACACCATATATTTT	CASSLYPDSGNTIYF
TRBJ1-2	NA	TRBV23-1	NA	TGCGCCAGCAGTCAATCGTCGAAGTATGGCTACACCTTC	CASSQSSKYGYTF
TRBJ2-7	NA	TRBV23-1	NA	TGCGCCAGCAGTCAATCCTACGAGCAGTACTTC	CASSQSYEQYF
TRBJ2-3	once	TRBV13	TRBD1	TGTGCCAGCAGCGCCCGAACAGGGGTGGGGGCAGATACGCAGTATTTT	CASSARTGVGADTQYF
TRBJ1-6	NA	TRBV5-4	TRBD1	TGTGCCAGCAGCTCGGGACAGACGAGCTCCTATAATTCACCCCTCCACTTT	CASSSGQTSSYNSPLHF
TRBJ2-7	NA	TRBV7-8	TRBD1	TGTGCCAGCAGCTTAGGTCGACAGGGGCTCTCCTACGAGCAGTACTTC	CASSLGRQGLSYEQYF
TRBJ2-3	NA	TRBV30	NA	TGTGCCTGGAGTGCTGGGGCGGGGCCCACAGATACGCAGTATTTT	CAWSAGAGPTDTQYF
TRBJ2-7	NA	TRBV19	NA	TGTGCCAGTAGTACCGTAAGCTCCTACGAGCAGTACTTC	CASSTVSSYEQYF
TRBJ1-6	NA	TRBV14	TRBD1	TGTGCCAGCAGGCACTACAGGGGACCGCGACCGTATAATTCACCCCTCCACTTT	CASRHYRGPRPYNSPLHF
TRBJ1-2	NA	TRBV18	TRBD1	TGTGCCAGCTCGCCCACCTCCCAGGGACAGGGTACGGGTGGCTACACCTTC	CASSPTSQGQGTGGYTF
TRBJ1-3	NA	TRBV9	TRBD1	TGTGCCAGCAGCCCAACAGGGGACACCATATATTTT	CASSPTGDTIYF
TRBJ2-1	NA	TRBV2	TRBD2	TGTGCCAGCAGTGAAGCGGGACTAGCGGGGGCAGGGTACAATGAGCAGTTCTTC	CASSEAGLAGAGYNEQFF